This T cell receptor beta chain is from a study of blood T cell repertoires in COVID-19. Study background: Samples representing acute and convalescent COVID-19 were sourced from the United States, Italy and Spain. T cells, B-cell-depleted T cells, or PBMCs supplied cDNA or gDNA.

The table came from immunoSEQ multiplex PCR; TCRdb's copy has only in-frame clones and leaves some out. Among roughly 250,000 clones listed, roughly 84% were seen once. Trimming stripped 10 bases from V and 5 bases from J, with 19 bases between. The CDR3 extends over 14 amino acids. Germline assignment: CDR1 WNHNN and CDR2 SYGVQD (reference sequence). This TCR derives from a woman between 40 and 50 years old with active or convalescent COVID-19. The chain employs TRBV10-1 and TRBJ2-3; possibly TRBD2 for D (7 bases). Sequences were obtained from peripheral blood. The CDR3 nucleotides read TGCGCCACCTCCCGGGGGGCGCGGGTAGATACGCAGTATTTT. This gives the protein CATSRGARVDTQYF.